This passage covers 30 T cell receptor beta chains from one sample sequenced in a study of blood T cell repertoires in COVID-19. The data were produced by immunoSEQ multiplex PCR, yet TCRdb's version contains in-frame clones alone and is incomplete. The data hold 150,000 to 200,000 clones, with 85% to 90% observed a single time. The sequencing input was peripheral blood. Receptor source: a human donor in a cohort sampled during active COVID-19.

This clone was detected a few times. CDR3 sequence reads: CASSQVRGSTEAFF. The CDR3 DNA reads TGTGCCAGCAGCCAAGTTCGGGGTAGCACTGAAGCTTTCTTT. J is TRBJ1-1 and V is TRBV3-1 (or the pseudogene TRBV3-2); no clear D. The CDR3 contains 14 residues. The V gene's germline CDR1 is LGHDT and CDR2 YNNKEL (reference sequence). Trimming cost V 1 base and J 4 bases, with 10 bases left between them.

This sequence joins TRBV4-2 and TRBJ2-7; 8 bases agree with TRBD2. The germline V gene has CDR1 LGHNA and CDR2 YNFKEQ. The CDR3 is made up of 16 amino acids. V dropped 0 bases and J dropped 1; count of bases not matched to a gene: 5. In DNA, the CDR3 is TGTGCCAGCAGCCAAGATATGACTAGCGCATCCTACGAGCAGTACTTC. It encodes CASSQDMTSASYEQYF.

The chain carries TRBV5-1 and TRBJ2-7, with 12 bases fitting TRBD1. From germline, CDR1 is SGHRS and CDR2 YFSETQ. This CDR3 spans 15 amino acids. Trimming cost V 4 bases and J 4 bases; bases outside gene matches: 6. CDR3 residues: CASSDRDRGLYEQYF. As DNA, the CDR3 is TGCGCCAGCAGCGACCGGGACAGGGGGCTTTACGAGCAGTACTTC.

The rearrangement uses TRBV9 and TRBJ2-3, with 14 positions matching TRBD2. Looked up from germline, CDR1 is SGDLS and CDR2 is YYNGEE. The CDR3 runs to 18 residues. V was pared by 0 bases and J by 3 bases, with 6 bases of the junction left unmatched. The CDR3 DNA is TGTGCCAGCAGCGTAGCCGCGGGGACTAGCGGGAGAACAGATACGCAGTATTTT. Its protein product is CASSVAAGTSGRTDTQYF.

This clone was detected only once. J is TRBJ2-3 and V is TRBV7-8, with 10 bases aligning to TRBD2. The V segment lost 3 bases and the J segment 3 bases; nucleotides outside the gene matches: 12. This CDR3 is built from 18 residues. The V gene's germline CDR1 is SGHVS and CDR2 FQNEAQ. The CDR3 is CASSFPLASGSLTDTQYF. The CDR3 DNA follows: TGTGCCAGCAGCTTTCCCCTGGCTAGCGGGAGCTTGACAGATACGCAGTATTTT.

The V gene is TRBV5-1, the J gene TRBJ2-3; TRBD2 might be the D (6 bases). CDR1 and CDR2 (germline): SGHRS, YFSETQ. Trimming left V 0 bases short and J 3 bases short, with 8 bases between. The CDR3 is 14 amino acids. CDR3 sequence (DNA): TGCGCCAGCAGCTTGGCCGCGGGAACAGATACGCAGTATTTT. Protein sequence: CASSLAAGTDTQYF.

The CDR3 DNA reads TGTGCCAGCAGCGCTGACGGGACAAAGGGCGAGGCCCAGCATTTT. This encodes CASSADGTKGEAQHF. The chain links TRBV7-9 to TRBJ1-5, with a possible D match to TRBD1 (6 bases). This CDR3 has 15 amino acids. The germline gives CDR1 SEHNR, CDR2 FQNEAQ (reference sequence). Trimming removed 5 bases from V and 11 bases from J, with 22 bases in between.

This chain uses TRBV5-4 with TRBJ2-5; D gene ambiguous. Germline CDR1 reads SGHNT; CDR2 reads YYREEE (reference sequence). The CDR3 consists of 13 residues. Trimming removed 4 bases from V and 3 bases from J, with 10 bases in between. CDR3 amino acids: CASSRTSKETQYF. The DNA of the CDR3 is TGTGCCAGCAGCCGAACCAGTAAAGAGACCCAGTACTTC.

The chain recombines TRBV28 with TRBJ1-5; D might be TRBD1 (5 bases). The length of the CDR3 is 15 residues. Trimming removed 5 bases from V and 0 bases from J, with 11 bases in between. The germline gives CDR1 MDHEN, CDR2 SYDVKM. For the CDR3, the DNA is TGTGCCAGCAGTATGGGGGGTTATAGCAATCAGCCCCAGCATTTT. Translated: CASSMGGYSNQPQHF. Looking up the rest from reference TRBV28 and TRBJ1-5 gives the full variable domain: DVKVTQSSRYLVKRTGEKVFLECVQDMDHENMFWYRQDPGLGLRLIYFSYDVKMKEKGDIPEGYSVSREKKERFSLILESASTNQTSMYLCASSMGGYSNQPQHFGDGTRLSIL.

The gene calls are TRBV4-2 and TRBJ2-7, with 8 bases lining up with TRBD1. The CDR3 is 17 amino acids. The junction had 13 bases not matched to a gene; V was cut back by 5 bases and J by 1 base. CDR1 and CDR2 from the germline V gene are LGHNA and YNFKEQ. DNA for the CDR3: TGTGCCAGCAGCTCTACGGCGGGACAGGATCTTTCCTACGAGCAGTACTTC. It translates to CASSSTAGQDLSYEQYF.

This clone came up a few times. The V call is TRBV20-1, the J call TRBJ1-1; D call uncertain. Germline assignment: CDR1 DFQATT and CDR2 SNEGSKA (reference sequence). The ends were cut back, 4 bases at V and 1 base at J, with 4 bases in the middle. The CDR3 is made up of 11 amino acids. The CDR3, as DNA: TGCAGTGCTACTCCGAACACTGAAGCTTTCTTT. Translation gives CSATPNTEAFF.

In its sample, this clone was seen many times. The V and J genes are TRBV2 and TRBJ1-1; TRBD1 is a possible D gene (5 bases). CDR1 and CDR2 from the germline V gene are SNHLY and FYNNEI. This CDR3 comprises 13 residues. With 7 bases removed from V and 4 bases from J, the gap between germline ends came to 13 bases. The CDR3 nucleotides read TGTGCCAGCACCCAAGGGGAGGGCACTGAAGCTTTCTTT. Amino acids: CASTQGEGTEAFF.

This clone has a handful of counts. This chain joins TRBV2 and TRBJ2-7; 8 nucleotides line up with TRBD1. The germline gives CDR1 SNHLY, CDR2 FYNNEI. The V and J ends lost 8 bases and 3 bases, in that order; junction bases with no gene match: 9. The CDR3 consists of 14 residues. DNA for the CDR3: TGTGCCAGCCACGGACAGGGAGTGATCTACGAGCAGTACTTC. This translates into CASHGQGVIYEQYF.

The table lists this clone with a count of one. This rearrangement joins TRBV29-1 to TRBJ2-1; D perhaps matches TRBD2 (5 bases). CDR1 and CDR2 from the germline V gene are SQVTM and ANQGSEA. The ends were cut back, 4 bases at V and 6 bases at J, with 16 bases in the middle. The CDR3 sequence is 14 residues long. CDR3 nucleotide sequence: TGCAGCGTTGGTCTGGCCCCGAGGGCCAATGAGCAGTTCTTC. Translation gives CSVGLAPRANEQFF.

The J gene is TRBJ1-4, the V gene TRBV2; possible D gene TRBD1, 5 bases. The CDR3 sequence is 13 residues long. Looked up from germline, CDR1 is SNHLY and CDR2 is FYNNEI. Trimming stripped 5 bases from V and 5 bases from J, with 9 bases between. The CDR3 here is CASSRNRNEKLFF. As DNA, the CDR3 is TGTGCCAGCAGTCGCAACAGGAATGAAAAACTGTTTTTT.

The gene calls are TRBV6-2 or TRBV6-3 and TRBJ2-1, with 7 bases matching TRBD2. This CDR3 has 16 residues. Trimming took 0 bases from V and 8 from J; bases not matched to a gene: 10. The germline V gene encodes CDR1 MNHEY and CDR2 SVGEGT. CDR3 region: CASSYSSGGVGDEQFF. CDR3 DNA: TGTGCCAGCAGTTACTCGAGTGGGGGGGTGGGCGATGAGCAGTTCTTC.

J is TRBJ2-5 and V is TRBV3-1 (or the pseudogene TRBV3-2), with 12 bases aligning to TRBD2. Germline-derived CDR1 and CDR2 are LGHDT and YNNKEL (reference sequence). After removal of 1 base from V and 7 bases from J, the junction contained 4 bases not matched to a gene. The CDR3 runs 15 residues. CDR3 in DNA: TGTGCCAGCAGCCAAGGACTAGCGGGGGTTGGGACCCAGTACTTC. This gives the protein CASSQGLAGVGTQYF.

This rearrangement joins TRBV6-6 to TRBJ2-7; D is possibly TRBD2 (5 bases). Germline V gives CDR1 MNHNY, CDR2 SVGAGI (reference sequence). The V end was cut by 4 bases, the J end by 5 bases, with 15 bases between. This CDR3 has 14 residues. The CDR3 DNA is TGTGCCAGCAGTTGGAGGCAGACTGCTCACGAGCAGTACTTC. Its translation is CASSWRQTAHEQYF.

This clone has only one observation. The chain carries TRBV2 and TRBJ2-2, with TRBD2 identical over 8 bases. With V trimmed by 7 bases and J by 3 bases, 4 bases remained unmatched. This CDR3 has 14 residues. Germline CDR1 is SNHLY and CDR2 is FYNNEI. This chain's CDR3 is CASIGGDDTGELFF. CDR3 nucleotide sequence: TGTGCCAGCATCGGGGGGGACGACACCGGGGAGCTGTTTTTT.

This chain joins TRBV11-2 and TRBJ2-5, with D perhaps matching TRBD2 (6 bases). The CDR3 length is 18 residues. V lost 0 bases and J 4 bases, leaving 21 bases between the germline ends. The germline V gene has CDR1 SGHAT and CDR2 FQNNGV. This CDR3 is CASSLDLVLRGGRETQYF. The CDR3 DNA reads as TGTGCCAGCAGCTTAGATCTTGTCTTGAGGGGAGGCAGAGAGACCCAGTACTTC.

The count of this clone is one. This rearrangement joins TRBV4-3 to TRBJ2-1, with no clear D. V was shortened by 0 bases and J by 9 bases, with 15 bases between the two germline ends. The CDR3 sequence is 15 residues long. Germline V gene sequence: CDR1 LGHNA, CDR2 YSLEER. The CDR3 bases are TGCGCCAGCAGCCAAGAAGGATACAGTAAGAGTGAGCAGTTCTTC. This gives the protein CASSQEGYSKSEQFF.

Only one count was recorded for this clone. The rearrangement joins TRBV5-4 to TRBJ2-7; 8 bases line up with TRBD1. V trimming: 0 bases; J trimming: 4 bases; junction bases outside the gene matches: 9. The CDR3 contains 16 residues. In germline, CDR1 is SGHNT, CDR2 YYREEE (reference sequence). CDR3 DNA: TGTGCCAGCAGCTTGGGGGGTGGACAGGGCCTTTACGAGCAGTACTTC. This encodes CASSLGGGQGLYEQYF.

The chain employs TRBV9 and TRBJ1-2, with 8 positions matching TRBD1. CDR1 and CDR2 from the germline V gene are SGDLS and YYNGEE. This CDR3 contains 15 residues. Trimming took 0 bases from V and 6 from J; bases not matched to a gene: 7. The CDR3 DNA reads as TGTGCCAGCAGCGTAGACGACAGGGGTTATGATGGCTACACCTTC. The encoded protein is CASSVDDRGYDGYTF.

This rearrangement joins TRBV10-3 to TRBJ2-2, with D possibly TRBD2 on 6 matching bases. The CDR3 runs 14 residues. Germline assignment: CDR1 ENHRY and CDR2 SYGVKD. V shed 5 bases and J shed 5 bases, with 12 bases lying between them. CDR3 DNA: TGTGCCATCAGTCCGGGAGACCTTACCGGGGAGCTGTTTTTT. It translates to CAISPGDLTGELFF.

This sequence joins TRBV24-1 and TRBJ2-3; 10 bases fit TRBD2. The V segment lost 2 bases and the J segment 4 bases; nucleotides outside the gene matches: 8. CDR1 and CDR2 (germline): KGHDR, SFDVKD. The CDR3 totals 17 residues. CDR3 DNA: TGTGCCACCAGTGATTGGGGGGCTAGCGGGGGCCCAGATACGCAGTATTTT. Amino acid sequence: CATSDWGASGGPDTQYF.

The V and J genes are TRBV5-8 and TRBJ1-1; possibly TRBD1 for D (5 bases). Germline values: CDR1 SGHTS, CDR2 YDEGEE. CDR3 size: 16 residues. The germline V and J ends were trimmed by 4 bases and 1 base, with 17 bases remaining between them. This CDR3 reads CASSPFRNTGNTEAFF. CDR3 in DNA: TGTGCCAGCAGCCCGTTCCGAAACACAGGGAACACTGAAGCTTTCTTT. The full variable domain, with the rest looked up from reference TRBV5-8 and TRBJ1-1, is EAGVTQSPTHLIKTRGQQATLRCSPISGHTSVYWYQQALGLGLQFLLWYDEGEERNRGNFPPRFSGRQFPNYSSELNVNALELEDSALYLCASSPFRNTGNTEAFFGQGTRLTVV.

The V call is TRBV11-1, the J call TRBJ2-5, with 14 nucleotides matching TRBD2. The CDR3 extends over 15 amino acids. The V segment lost 5 bases and the J segment 3 bases; nucleotides outside the gene matches: 2. Germline CDR1 SGHAT, CDR2 FQDESV (reference sequence). The CDR3 sequence: CASSPTSGREETQYF. CDR3 nucleotides: TGTGCCAGCAGCCCGACTAGCGGGAGGGAAGAGACCCAGTACTTC.

The J gene is TRBJ2-1, the V gene TRBV10-1; a weak D match, TRBD2 (5 bases). The CDR3 contains 15 residues. The V end was cut by 6 bases, the J end by 4 bases, with 16 bases between. The germline V gene has CDR1 WNHNN and CDR2 SYGVQD (reference sequence). For the CDR3, the DNA is TGCGCCAGCAGCTTGGAAGGTACTAGTTACAATGAGCAGTTCTTC. It encodes CASSLEGTSYNEQFF.

The V and J genes are TRBV29-1 and TRBJ2-3; D possibly corresponds to TRBD2 (6 bases). The CDR3 has 13 amino acids. Germline V gives CDR1 SQVTM, CDR2 ANQGSEA. V lost 4 bases to trimming and J lost 2 bases, with 10 bases between them. DNA of the CDR3: TGCAGCGTTGTTTGGGGGGACACAGATACGCAGTATTTT. It yields the protein CSVVWGDTDTQYF.

The chain links TRBV19 to TRBJ2-6; possibly TRBD1 for D (6 bases). With 7 bases removed from V and 2 bases from J, the gap between germline ends came to 9 bases. The CDR3 covers 14 residues. Germline V CDR1 and CDR2: LNHDA, SQIVND (reference sequence). The CDR3 sequence: CASTNRAGANVLTF. CDR3 nucleotides: TGTGCCAGTACTAACAGGGCTGGGGCCAACGTCCTGACTTTC.